A selection of T cell receptor beta chains follows, all from one sample in a study of blood T cell repertoires in COVID-19. TCRdb's copy holds only in-frame clones and misses some; the assay was immunoSEQ multiplex PCR. This sample yields under 150,000 clones, of which approximately 88% are seen a single time; around a quarter belongs to the top ten. Source material: peripheral blood. These receptors all come from a human donor in a cohort sampled during active COVID-19. The CDR3 runs from the conserved cysteine through the conserved F or W. A D gene is named only where the DNA matches it firmly. Only part of the rows carry a size: once, few, many, or a class if the clone is expanded.

cdr3_aa | cdr3_nt | d_call | v_call | clone_size | cdr3_length | j_call
CASSGGQSTDTQYF | TGCGCCAGCAGCGGGGGACAGTCCACAGATACGCAGTATTTT | TRBD1 | TRBV5-1 | - | 14 | TRBJ2-3
CASSESSWTLNTDTQYF | TGTGCCAGCAGTGAGAGCAGTTGGACACTAAACACAGATACGCAGTATTTT | - | TRBV2 | - | 17 | TRBJ2-3
CASSVRPGMANEKLFF | TGTGCCAGCAGCGTCAGACCAGGGATGGCTAATGAAAAACTGTTTTTT | - | TRBV7-9 | - | 16 | TRBJ1-4
CAWSRDRVNSPLHF | TGTGCCTGGAGTCGGGACAGGGTTAATTCACCCCTCCACTTT | TRBD1 | TRBV30 | - | 14 | TRBJ1-6
CASSGDRGGNQPQHF | TGTGCCAGCAGTGGGGACAGGGGGGGGAATCAGCCCCAGCATTTT | TRBD1 | TRBV2 | - | 15 | TRBJ1-5
CASSPNKNSNRVAKETQYF | TGTGCCAGCAGCCCGAATAAAAATTCCAACAGGGTGGCCAAAGAGACCCAGTACTTC | - | TRBV3-1/TRBV3-2 | - | 19 | TRBJ2-5
CASSRDRGPGNEAFF | TGTGCCAGCAGCCGTGACAGGGGGCCCGGAAATGAAGCTTTCTTT | TRBD1 | TRBV5-4 | - | 15 | TRBJ1-1
CASSLAGGSDTQYF | TGTGCCAGCAGCTTGGCTGGGGGGTCTGATACGCAGTATTTT | - | TRBV5-4 | - | 14 | TRBJ2-3
CASSQDALGPLETQYF | TGTGCCAGCAGCCAAGATGCCCTAGGCCCTCTAGAGACCCAGTACTTC | - | TRBV4-2 | - | 16 | TRBJ2-5
CASSIAGFMPGGNTGELFF | TGTGCCAGTAGTATTGCCGGTTTTATGCCAGGGGGGAACACCGGGGAGCTGTTTTTT | TRBD1 | TRBV19 | - | 19 | TRBJ2-2
CASSMNRDRARGYTF | TGCGCCAGCAGCATGAACCGGGACAGGGCGAGGGGCTACACCTTC | TRBD1 | TRBV5-1 | - | 15 | TRBJ1-2
CASSPGTSVFNEQFF | TGTGCCAGCAGCCCAGGGACTAGCGTCTTCAATGAGCAGTTCTTC | TRBD2 | TRBV27 | few | 15 | TRBJ2-1
CASSRGNNEQFF | TGTGCCAGCAGCAGGGGCAACAATGAGCAGTTCTTC | - | TRBV25-1 | - | 12 | TRBJ2-1
CASSTRQGIGYTF | TGTGCCAGCAGCACCAGACAGGGCATTGGCTACACCTTC | TRBD1 | TRBV11-2 | - | 13 | TRBJ1-2
CASSSRRGQETQYF | TGTGCCAGCAGCTCCAGACGGGGACAAGAGACCCAGTACTTC | - | TRBV13 | - | 14 | TRBJ2-5
CASSFETSGGSDTQYF | TGCGCCAGCAGCTTCGAGACTAGCGGGGGGTCAGATACGCAGTATTTT | TRBD2 | TRBV5-1 | - | 16 | TRBJ2-3
CATTTGSSYEQYF | TGTGCCACAACGACAGGGAGCTCCTACGAGCAGTACTTC | TRBD1 | TRBV10-3 | - | 13 | TRBJ2-7
CAWSVTGGNSPLHF | TGTGCCTGGAGTGTCACAGGGGGGAATTCACCCCTCCACTTT | TRBD1 | TRBV30 | - | 14 | TRBJ1-6
CASSIVPGWHTEAFF | TGTGCCAGTAGTATAGTTCCGGGTTGGCACACTGAAGCTTTCTTT | - | TRBV19 | - | 15 | TRBJ1-1
CASSLTGFAGHQPQHF | TGTGCCAGCAGCTTGACGGGGTTTGCGGGTCATCAGCCCCAGCATTTT | - | TRBV5-6 | - | 16 | TRBJ1-5
CASSLVPGGYYEQYF | TGTGCCAGCAGCTTAGTTCCGGGGGGCTACTACGAGCAGTACTTC | - | TRBV7-8 | - | 15 | TRBJ2-7
CASMGMSGGHQYF | TGCGCCAGCATGGGTATGAGCGGGGGGCACCAGTACTTC | TRBD2 | TRBV5-1 | - | 13 | TRBJ2-5
CASSPGGGEQPQHF | TGTGCCAGCAGCCCAGGGGGAGGAGAGCAGCCCCAGCATTTT | TRBD1 | TRBV7-2 | few | 14 | TRBJ1-5
CASSLEYSINQPQHF | TGCGCCAGCAGCTTGGAGTACAGTATCAATCAGCCCCAGCATTTT | - | TRBV5-1 | - | 15 | TRBJ1-5
CASSRTGGTYNEQFF | TGTGCCAGCAGTCGGACAGGGGGAACCTACAATGAGCAGTTCTTC | TRBD1 | TRBV27 | - | 15 | TRBJ2-1
CASSAGLASYNEQFF | TGTGCCAGCAGCGCCGGACTAGCCTCCTACAATGAGCAGTTCTTC | TRBD2 | TRBV7-6 | once | 15 | TRBJ2-1
CASIDRGGRNQPQHF | TGTGCCAGTATTGACAGGGGGGGAAGGAATCAGCCCCAGCATTTT | TRBD1 | TRBV19 | - | 15 | TRBJ1-5
CSASDGDEQFF | TGCAGCGCCTCGGACGGGGATGAGCAGTTCTTC | - | TRBV29-1 | - | 11 | TRBJ2-1
CASSRPAGGWETQYF | TGTGCCAGCAGCCGTCCGGCAGGGGGGTGGGAGACCCAGTACTTC | - | TRBV7-6 | - | 15 | TRBJ2-5
CASSVDPTSGVLSYNEQFF | TGTGCCAGCAGCGTAGATCCCACTAGCGGTGTACTATCCTACAATGAGCAGTTCTTC | TRBD2 | TRBV9 | - | 19 | TRBJ2-1
CASSERGSNYGYTF | TGTGCCAGCAGTGAGCGGGGGTCGAACTATGGCTACACCTTC | - | TRBV6-1 | - | 14 | TRBJ1-2
CATSREFFQGYGYTF | TGTGCCACCAGCAGAGAATTTTTCCAGGGCTATGGCTACACCTTC | - | TRBV15 | - | 15 | TRBJ1-2
CASRGSSGTGYNEQFF | TGTGCCAGTAGAGGAAGTTCCGGGACAGGGTACAATGAGCAGTTCTTC | TRBD1 | TRBV19 | - | 16 | TRBJ2-1
CASSSGWDGNTIYF | TGTGCCAGCAGTTCAGGGTGGGATGGAAACACCATATATTTT | - | TRBV3-1/TRBV3-2 | - | 14 | TRBJ1-3
CASTPGGRKTYNEQFF | TGCGCCAGCACCCCGGGGGGCAGGAAAACCTACAATGAGCAGTTCTTC | - | TRBV5-1 | - | 16 | TRBJ2-1
CASSQIQGATQYF | TGTGCCAGCAGCCAGATACAGGGGGCAACGCAGTATTTT | TRBD1 | TRBV3-1/TRBV3-2 | - | 13 | TRBJ2-3
CASSLGAGDGNTIYF | TGCGCCAGCAGCTTGGGGGCAGGGGACGGAAACACCATATATTTT | - | TRBV5-1 | - | 15 | TRBJ1-3
CATGQGAGEQYF | TGTGCCACGGGACAGGGGGCGGGTGAGCAGTACTTC | TRBD1 | TRBV2 | - | 12 | TRBJ2-7
CASSTPGRQGGGYTF | TGTGCCAGCAGCACCCCGGGTAGACAGGGAGGCGGCTACACCTTC | TRBD1 | TRBV7-9 | - | 15 | TRBJ1-2
CSVDPLENEQFF | TGCAGCGTTGACCCCCTCGAGAATGAGCAGTTCTTC | - | TRBV29-1 | - | 12 | TRBJ2-1
CASSEAGGVNQPQHF | TGTGCCAGCAGTGAAGCGGGGGGGGTTAATCAGCCCCAGCATTTT | - | TRBV6-1 | - | 15 | TRBJ1-5